This entry lists 12 T cell receptor beta chains sequenced from one sample in a study of OX40 agonist ivuxolimab in advanced cancers. Profiled with immunoSEQ multiplex PCR; TCRdb holds only in-frame clones, not every one. The sample yields about 58,000 clones, roughly 89% seen once. Sample: CD4+ or CD8+ T cells sorted from blood, taken in a trial of the OX40 agonist ivuxolimab. The receptor source for this set is an adult with an advanced solid tumor such as melanoma, head and neck, liver or kidney cancer.

This chain's CDR3 is CASSRRDREVPGYTF. The CDR3 DNA follows: TGTGCCAGTAGTCGCCGGGACAGGGAGGTACCTGGCTACACCTTC. This sequence joins TRBV19 and TRBJ1-2, with TRBD1 identical over 9 bases. Per the germline V gene, CDR1 is LNHDA and CDR2 is SQIVND (reference sequence). CDR3 length equals 15 residues. V lost 5 bases and J lost 7; bases outside the gene matches: 11.

The chain has TRBV10-2 and TRBJ2-7; 8 nucleotides line up with TRBD1. J gave up 2 bases and V 8 bases, and 11 bases lay outside the gene matches. The CDR3 has 15 amino acids. Germline values: CDR1 WSHSY, CDR2 SAAADI. This CDR3 reads CASGGDRGGTYEQYF. CDR3 nucleotides: TGCGCCAGCGGAGGAGACAGGGGTGGAACCTACGAGCAGTACTTC.

The chain recombines TRBV2 with TRBJ2-3, with D unresolved. Per the germline V gene, CDR1 is SNHLY and CDR2 is FYNNEI. The CDR3 extends over 15 amino acids. Between the trimmed V and J ends, which lost 3 bases and 0 bases, there was a span of 10 bases. The CDR3 here is CASSEGFISTDTQYF. The DNA for the CDR3 is TGTGCCAGCAGTGAGGGGTTCATTAGCACAGATACGCAGTATTTT.

V and J are TRBV6-1 and TRBJ1-4; D might be TRBD1 (5 bases). The germline V gene has CDR1 MNHNS and CDR2 SASEGT. The CDR3 sequence is 14 residues long. The V gene lost 10 bases and the J gene lost 3 bases, with 15 bases spanning the gap. In DNA form, the CDR3 reads TGTGCCACTTCATTACAGGAATCTAATGAAAAACTGTTTTTT. Residues: CATSLQESNEKLFF.

The chain recombines TRBV19 with TRBJ2-3; TRBD2 matches at 7 bases. In germline, CDR1 is LNHDA, CDR2 SQIVND (reference sequence). The CDR3 spans 15 residues. V trimming: 4 bases; J trimming: 7 bases; junction bases outside the gene matches: 11. The chain's CDR3 is CASSTAGELVYTQYF. DNA for the CDR3: TGTGCCAGTAGTACGGCGGGGGAGCTCGTTTATACGCAGTATTTT.

The rearrangement uses TRBV6-4 and TRBJ2-3; possibly TRBD1 for D (6 bases). CDR1 and CDR2 (germline): MRHNA, SNTAGT. The CDR3 is 15 amino acids. V lost 4 bases, J lost 2 bases, and 13 bases lay in between. The CDR3 protein is CASSGVWGHTDTQYF. In DNA form, the CDR3 reads TGTGCCAGCAGTGGAGTTTGGGGGCACACAGATACGCAGTATTTT.

V is TRBV6-5 and J is TRBJ1-6, with D hard to call. This CDR3 has 14 amino acids. Germline CDR1 MNHEY, CDR2 SVGAGI. V gave up 5 bases and J gave up 10 bases, with 15 bases separating them. CDR3 region: CASSEDYPGSPLHF. As DNA, the CDR3 is TGTGCCAGCAGTGAGGACTACCCAGGATCACCCCTCCACTTT.

The rearrangement joins TRBV29-1 to TRBJ2-6, with TRBD1 as a possible D gene (5 bases). The CDR3 runs to 13 residues. CDR1 and CDR2 (germline): SQVTM, ANQGSEA. V was shortened by 5 bases and J by 3 bases, with 8 bases between the two germline ends. CDR3 amino acids: CSVQGFGANVLTF. CDR3 coding DNA: TGCAGCGTTCAGGGATTTGGGGCCAACGTCCTGACTTTC.

V usage is TRBV6-6 and J usage is TRBJ2-1; D is uncertain. Germline CDR1 reads MNHNY; CDR2 reads SVGAGI (reference sequence). This CDR3 has 12 amino acids. Between the trimmed V and J ends, which lost 6 bases and 4 bases, there was a span of 7 bases. CDR3 bases: TGTGCCAGCAGAGACGGGTACAATGAGCAGTTCTTC. It is translated as CASRDGYNEQFF.

The genes are TRBV5-1 and TRBJ2-1; D gene uncertain. V gave up 0 bases and J gave up 5 bases, with 12 bases separating them. CDR1 is SGHRS and CDR2 is YFSETQ in the germline V gene. This CDR3 has 15 amino acids. CDR3 loop: CASSLAGGGNNEQFF. Here the CDR3 DNA reads TGCGCCAGCAGCTTGGCCGGCGGCGGCAACAATGAGCAGTTCTTC.

The V call is TRBV29-1, the J call TRBJ2-7, with TRBD1 matching 7 bases. Losses at the gene ends were 4 bases for V and 1 base for J; bases not matched to a gene: 4. This CDR3 comprises 13 residues. CDR1 and CDR2 from the germline V gene are SQVTM and ANQGSEA. The CDR3 coding sequence is TGCAGCGTTGGGGAGACAGGGTCCTACGAGCAGTACTTC. Its protein is CSVGETGSYEQYF.

This clone was counted only a few times. This chain uses TRBV19 with TRBJ1-1; D gene uncertain. V was clipped by 5 bases and J by 1 base, with 11 bases between them. The germline CDR1 and CDR2 sequences are LNHDA and SQIVND (reference sequence). This CDR3 spans 14 amino acids. CDR3 DNA: TGTGCCAGTAGTCCATCAGTGGGGAACACTGAAGCTTTCTTT. It translates to CASSPSVGNTEAFF.